This T cell receptor beta chain was recorded in a study of cytomegalovirus exposure and HLA in healthy donors. The germline V and J ends were trimmed by 1 base and 2 bases, with 9 bases remaining between them. Looked up from germline, CDR1 is SGHAT and CDR2 is FQNNGV. The CDR3 loop spans 14 amino acids. The PCR had 60 Vbeta and 13 Jbeta primers. The table came from immunoSEQ multiplex PCR; TCRdb's copy has only in-frame clones and leaves some out. The sample carries about 130,000 clones, approximately 80% recorded once. The source material was PBMCs. The chain uses TRBV11-2 and TRBJ2-7; TRBD1 might be the D (6 bases). The sequence came from a young man in good health and CMV-seronegative. CDR3 bases: TGTGCCAGCAGCTTAGTGAACAGGGCCTACGAGCAGTACTTC. Protein: CASSLVNRAYEQYF.